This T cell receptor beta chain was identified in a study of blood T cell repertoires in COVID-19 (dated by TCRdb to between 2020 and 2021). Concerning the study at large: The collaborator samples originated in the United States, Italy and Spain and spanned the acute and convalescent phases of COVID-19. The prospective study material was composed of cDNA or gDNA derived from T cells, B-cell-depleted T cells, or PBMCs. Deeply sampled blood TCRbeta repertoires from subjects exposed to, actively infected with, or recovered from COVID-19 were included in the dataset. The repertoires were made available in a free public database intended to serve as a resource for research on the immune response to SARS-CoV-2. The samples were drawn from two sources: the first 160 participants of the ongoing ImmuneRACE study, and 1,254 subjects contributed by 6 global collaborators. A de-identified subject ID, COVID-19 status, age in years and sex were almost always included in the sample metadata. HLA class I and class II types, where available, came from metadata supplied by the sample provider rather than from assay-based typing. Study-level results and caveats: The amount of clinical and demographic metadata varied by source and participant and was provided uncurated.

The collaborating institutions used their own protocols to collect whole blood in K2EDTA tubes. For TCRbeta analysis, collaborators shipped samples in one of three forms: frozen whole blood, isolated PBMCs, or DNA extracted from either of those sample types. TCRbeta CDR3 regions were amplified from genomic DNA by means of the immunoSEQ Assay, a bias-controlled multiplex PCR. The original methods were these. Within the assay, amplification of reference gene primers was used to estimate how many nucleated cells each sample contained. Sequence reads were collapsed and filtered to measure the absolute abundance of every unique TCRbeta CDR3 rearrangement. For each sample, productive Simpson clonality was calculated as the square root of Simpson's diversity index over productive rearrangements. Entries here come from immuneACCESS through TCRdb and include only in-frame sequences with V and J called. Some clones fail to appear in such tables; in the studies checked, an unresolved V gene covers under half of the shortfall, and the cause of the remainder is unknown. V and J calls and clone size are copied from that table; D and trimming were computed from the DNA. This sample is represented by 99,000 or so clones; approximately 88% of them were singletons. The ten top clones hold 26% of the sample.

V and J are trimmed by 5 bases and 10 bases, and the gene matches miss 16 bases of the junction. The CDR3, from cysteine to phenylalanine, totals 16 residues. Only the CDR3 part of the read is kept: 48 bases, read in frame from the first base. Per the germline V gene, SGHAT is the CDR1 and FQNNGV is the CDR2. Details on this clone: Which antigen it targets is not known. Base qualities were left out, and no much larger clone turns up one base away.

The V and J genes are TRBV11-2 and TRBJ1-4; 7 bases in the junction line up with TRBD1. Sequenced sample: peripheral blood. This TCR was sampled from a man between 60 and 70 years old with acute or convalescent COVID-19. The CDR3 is CASSNRLETGHGKLFF. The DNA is TGTGCCAGCAGCAATCGGCTTGAGACAGGGCACGGAAAACTGTTTTTT. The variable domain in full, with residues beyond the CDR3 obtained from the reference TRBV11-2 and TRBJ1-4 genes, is EAGVAQSPRYKIIEKRQSVAFWCNPISGHATLYWYQQILGQGPKLLIQFQNNGVVDDSQLPKDRFSAERLKGVDSTLKIQPAKLEDSAVYLCASSNRLETGHGKLFFGSGTQLSVL.